The 14 T cell receptor beta chains in this list originate from one sample, sequenced in a study of control samples from healthy donors and cancer patients. The data were produced by immunoSEQ multiplex PCR, yet TCRdb's version contains in-frame clones alone and is incomplete. This sample has some 71,000 clones, with 89% found just once. The sample consisted of PBMCs. All receptors come from a man between 60 and 75 years old with lung cancer.

J is TRBJ2-2 and V is TRBV2; 10 nucleotides match TRBD1. The J segment lost 5 bases and the V segment lost 6 bases, leaving 6 bases of the junction unmatched. The CDR3 is 15 amino acids. In germline, CDR1 is SNHLY, CDR2 FYNNEI. CDR3 amino acids: CASSLGQGGTGELFF. CDR3 in DNA: TGTGCCAGCAGCCTCGGACAGGGGGGTACCGGGGAGCTGTTTTTT.

V is TRBV6-2 or TRBV6-3 and J is TRBJ2-7; 9 bases match TRBD1. Germline loops: CDR1 MNHEY, CDR2 SVGEGT. V gave up 4 bases and J gave up 4 bases; unmatched junction bases: 14. CDR3 length equals 17 residues. The CDR3 sequence is CASSFPEPGQGTYEQYF. CDR3 in DNA: TGTGCCAGCAGTTTTCCGGAACCGGGACAGGGTACGTACGAGCAGTACTTC.

This chain connects TRBV7-6 to TRBJ2-5; 12 bases align to TRBD2. The germline V gene has CDR1 SGHVS and CDR2 FNYEAQ. Losses at the gene ends were 6 bases for V and 4 bases for J; bases not matched to a gene: 9. CDR3 length: 16 residues. The DNA for the CDR3 is TGTGCCAGCAGTCATACTAGCGGGGGGCAGGGAGAGACCCAGTACTTC. Its protein product is CASSHTSGGQGETQYF.

The table lists this clone with a few counts. V and J are TRBV11-2 and TRBJ2-7; D remains ambiguous. The germline V and J ends were trimmed by 5 bases and 1 base, with 15 bases remaining between them. The CDR3 runs 15 residues. Germline V CDR1 and CDR2: SGHAT, FQNNGV. The CDR3 DNA follows: TGTGCCAGCAGCCATTCCAGCGTCCAGTCCTACGAGCAGTACTTC. This encodes CASSHSSVQSYEQYF.

The chain links TRBV11-2 to TRBJ2-1; D unclear. Germline loops: CDR1 SGHAT, CDR2 FQNNGV. V shed 1 base and J shed 6 bases, with 13 bases lying between them. The CDR3 loop spans 15 amino acids. The DNA for the CDR3 is TGTGCCAGCAGCTTAGTCGGTTCCCTCGGCAATGAGCAGTTCTTC. Translation gives CASSLVGSLGNEQFF.

This clone turned up a few times. The gene calls are TRBV4-1 and TRBJ2-5; TRBD2 is a possible D gene (5 bases). The CDR3 is 16 residues long. Trimming removed 1 base from V and 5 bases from J, with 17 bases in between. CDR1 is MGHRA, CDR2 YSYEKL, per germline. As DNA, the CDR3 is TGCGCCAGCAGCCAAGTAATATCGGGGTCCCTGGAGACCCAGTACTTC. Translated, it gives CASSQVISGSLETQYF.

The chain is built from TRBV6-5 and TRBJ2-1, with unresolved D. Germline V gives CDR1 MNHEY, CDR2 SVGAGI. CDR3 length: 16 residues. The V end was cut by 0 bases, the J end by 8 bases, with 17 bases between. CDR3 in amino acids: CASSYSTGPLVDEQFF. DNA for the CDR3: TGTGCCAGCAGTTACTCGACCGGACCGCTAGTAGATGAGCAGTTCTTC.

CDR3 region: CASTTGTEETQYF. CDR3 nucleotide sequence: TGTGCCAGCACAACCGGGACAGAAGAGACCCAGTACTTC. The chain employs TRBV5-4 and TRBJ2-5, with 7 bases fitting TRBD1. With 6 bases clipped from V and 3 bases from J, the junction kept 5 bases outside the gene matches. Germline CDR1 reads SGHNT; CDR2 reads YYREEE (reference sequence). CDR3 length: 13 amino acids.

This clone was observed a single time. Other DNA sequences in this specimen translate into the identical CDR3. The chain employs TRBV3-1 (or the pseudogene TRBV3-2) and TRBJ2-1; D remains unclear. Germline V gene data show CDR1 as LGHDT and CDR2 as YNNKEL (reference sequence). V lost 4 bases and J lost 0, with 4 bases in between. This CDR3 comprises 13 residues. CDR3 nucleotides: TGTGCCAGCAGCCCCCCCTCCTACAATGAGCAGTTCTTC. Translation: CASSPPSYNEQFF.

The chain has TRBV6-5 and TRBJ2-1; 8 nucleotides match TRBD2. Germline CDR1 and CDR2: MNHEY and SVGAGI. This CDR3 is 12 amino acids long. The junction had 2 bases not matched to a gene; V was cut back by 6 bases and J by 7 bases. DNA of the CDR3: TGTGCCAGCAGAGGACTAGCAAATGAGCAGTTCTTC. The encoded protein is CASRGLANEQFF.

This rearrangement joins TRBV18 to TRBJ1-5, with no clear D. Germline CDR1 is KGHSH and CDR2 is LQKENI. V was trimmed by 4 bases and J by 0 bases, leaving 7 bases between them. The CDR3 spans 14 residues. CDR3 DNA: TGTGCCAGCTCACAGGTTCCTAGCAATCAGCCCCAGCATTTT. Translation: CASSQVPSNQPQHF.

The genes are TRBV7-2 and TRBJ2-3, with TRBD2 identical over 16 bases. The CDR3 runs 17 residues. V lost 5 bases and J lost 1; bases outside the gene matches: 3. Germline V gene sequence: CDR1 SGHTA, CDR2 FQGNSA. This CDR3 reads CASSEGLAGGRTDTQYF. The CDR3 region has the DNA TGTGCCAGCAGCGAGGGACTAGCGGGGGGGCGCACAGATACGCAGTATTTT.

The J gene is TRBJ2-1, the V gene TRBV4-2; the D gene could be TRBD1 or TRBD2 (5 bases each). CDR1 LGHNA and CDR2 YNFKEQ come from the germline V gene. The CDR3 extends over 15 amino acids. Trimming removed 0 bases from V and 10 bases from J, with 16 bases in between. CDR3 sequence (DNA): TGTGCCAGCAGCCAAGATCGGGACCGACCGCAGGAGCAGTTCTTC. It encodes CASSQDRDRPQEQFF.

The chain carries TRBV2 and TRBJ2-3; perhaps TRBD1 as D (6 bases). The germline CDR1 and CDR2 sequences are SNHLY and FYNNEI. V shed 5 bases and J shed 5 bases, with 8 bases lying between them. The CDR3 has 12 amino acids. CDR3 bases: TGTGCCAGCAGTCCACAGGGAGATACGCAGTATTTT. Amino acid sequence: CASSPQGDTQYF. Based on the CDR3 plus reference TRBV2 and TRBJ2-3, the full variable domain is EPEVTQTPSHQVTQMGQEVILRCVPISNHLYFYWYRQILGQKVEFLVSFYNNEISEKSEIFDDQFSVERPDGSNFTLKIRSTKLEDSAMYFCASSPQGDTQYFGPGTRLTVL.